This is a list of T cell receptor beta chains from one sample in a study of cytomegalovirus exposure and HLA in healthy donors. The protocol was immunoSEQ multiplex PCR, while the TCRdb copy is restricted to in-frame clones and leaves out a portion. The sample includes approximately 170,000 clones, 75% to 90% of them seen just once. The sample consisted of PBMCs. These receptor sequences come from a boy younger than 10 in good health and CMV-seronegative. CDR3s include the opening cysteine and the closing phenylalanine or tryptophan. D genes are given only for firm matches. Clone size, where shown, is once, few, many, or a class for clones that have expanded.

V: TRBV29-1; length: 15; J: TRBJ2-5; size: .; D: TRBD1; CDR3: CSVLGLPGGWETQYF; DNA: TGCAGCGTGCTTGGGCTGCCAGGGGGTTGGGAGACCCAGTACTTC
V: TRBV14; length: 17; J: TRBJ2-7; size: .; D: TRBD2; CDR3: CASSQGPREGGPYEQYF; DNA: TGTGCCAGCAGCCAAGGACCGCGGGAGGGAGGGCCATACGAGCAGTACTTC
V: TRBV9; length: 13; J: TRBJ2-3; size: .; D: TRBD1; CDR3: CASSGDRADTQYF; DNA: TGTGCCAGCAGCGGGGACAGGGCAGATACGCAGTATTTT
V: TRBV9; length: 15; J: TRBJ2-3; size: .; D: .; CDR3: CASSVAAGSTDTQYF; DNA: TGTGCCAGCAGCGTAGCCGCAGGGTCTACAGATACGCAGTATTTT
V: TRBV4-1; length: 13; J: TRBJ1-1; size: .; D: .; CDR3: CASSPEGSPEAFF; DNA: TGCGCCAGCAGCCCCGAAGGGAGCCCTGAAGCTTTCTTT
V: TRBV6-1; length: 14; J: TRBJ1-4; size: .; D: TRBD1; CDR3: CASSSGTDFRKLFF; DNA: TGTGCCAGCAGTTCCGGGACAGATTTCAGAAAACTGTTTTTT
V: TRBV5-1; length: 15; J: TRBJ1-3; size: .; D: .; CDR3: CASSLTGSSGNTIYF; DNA: TGCGCCAGCAGCCTAACAGGGTCCTCTGGAAACACCATATATTTT
V: TRBV2; length: 14; J: TRBJ1-2; size: once; D: .; CDR3: CASSEGRAWGGYTF; DNA: TGTGCCAGCAGTGAGGGCAGGGCCTGGGGTGGCTACACCTTC
V: TRBV6-5; length: 14; J: TRBJ1-1; size: .; D: TRBD1; CDR3: CASRGDRGRTEAFF; DNA: TGTGCCAGCAGGGGGGACAGGGGTAGGACTGAAGCTTTCTTT
V: TRBV7-9; length: 11; J: TRBJ2-7; size: .; D: .; CDR3: CASSSGDEQYF; DNA: TGTGCCAGCAGCTCGGGGGACGAGCAGTACTTC
V: TRBV6-1; length: 14; J: TRBJ2-7; size: .; D: TRBD2; CDR3: CASSGSSGSYEQYF; DNA: TGTGCCAGCAGTGGATCTAGCGGCTCCTACGAGCAGTACTTC
V: TRBV9; length: 16; J: TRBJ2-1; size: .; D: TRBD2; CDR3: CASSVATSGRYNEQFF; DNA: TGTGCCAGCAGCGTTGCCACTAGCGGGAGATATAATGAGCAGTTCTTC
V: TRBV5-1; length: 14; J: TRBJ2-5; size: once; D: .; CDR3: CASSLLTGLETQYF; DNA: TGCGCCAGCAGTTTGCTCACAGGGTTGGAGACCCAGTACTTC
V: TRBV6-1; length: 15; J: TRBJ1-2; size: .; D: TRBD1; CDR3: CASGETGWFNYGYTF; DNA: TGTGCCAGCGGGGAGACAGGGTGGTTTAACTATGGCTACACCTTC
V: TRBV10-3; length: 16; J: TRBJ1-5; size: .; D: .; CDR3: CAISEAGIKGNQPQHF; DNA: TGTGCCATCAGTGAGGCAGGGATTAAAGGAAATCAGCCCCAGCATTTT
V: TRBV5-6; length: 13; J: TRBJ2-1; size: .; D: .; CDR3: CASSPDLYNEQFF; DNA: TGTGCCAGCAGCCCGGACTTATACAATGAGCAGTTCTTC
V: TRBV2; length: 13; J: TRBJ2-5; size: .; D: TRBD2; CDR3: CASTSGRAQTQYF; DNA: TGTGCCAGCACTAGCGGGAGGGCGCAGACCCAGTACTTC
V: TRBV6-1; length: 13; J: TRBJ2-7; size: .; D: TRBD1; CDR3: CASNKGQLRQQYF; DNA: TGTGCCAGCAATAAGGGACAGCTACGACAGCAGTACTTC
V: TRBV11-1; length: 15; J: TRBJ2-2; size: .; D: .; CDR3: CASSLVSGSTGELFF; DNA: TGTGCCAGCAGCTTAGTGTCAGGGTCCACCGGGGAGCTGTTTTTT
V: TRBV5-6; length: 15; J: TRBJ2-3; size: .; D: TRBD2; CDR3: CASSFFRGVIDTQYF; DNA: TGTGCCAGCAGCTTCTTTCGGGGGGTCATAGATACGCAGTATTTT
V: TRBV6-5; length: 13; J: TRBJ2-1; size: .; D: TRBD2; CDR3: CAARGGAGGGQFF; DNA: TGTGCCGCGCGTGGCGGGGCGGGAGGGGGGCAGTTCTTC
V: TRBV5-1; length: 16; J: TRBJ2-3; size: few; D: TRBD1; CDR3: CASSLGFQGAPDTQYF; DNA: TGCGCCAGCAGCTTGGGTTTCCAGGGGGCACCAGATACGCAGTATTTT
V: TRBV30; length: 15; J: TRBJ1-5; size: .; D: TRBD1; CDR3: CAWSGEDRRNQPQHF; DNA: TGTGCCTGGAGTGGAGAGGACAGGCGCAATCAGCCCCAGCATTTT